The subject of this entry is one TCR beta chain. Germline V lookup: CDR1 KGHSH, CDR2 LQKENI. The CDR3 length is 14 residues. Trimming took 4 bases from V and 2 from J, leaving 12 bases between them. Only in-frame clones appear in the TCRdb table, and some are missing; sequencing was by immunoSEQ multiplex PCR. Of 2 million to 2.5 million clones detected, around 95% appear once; the ten largest clones hold more than 0.1%. These data come from a study of shared clonotypes between healthy human individuals. V is TRBV18 and J is TRBJ2-7, with D tentatively TRBD2 (5 bases). The source is a man younger than 35 in good health. Source material: naive CD4+ T cells sorted from blood. Stated subset: CD45RA+ positively selected. CDR3 region: CASSREGDTYEQYF. The CDR3, as DNA: TGTGCCAGCTCACGCGAGGGCGATACCTACGAGCAGTACTTC.